This T cell receptor (beta chain) stems from a study of lymphopenia after photon versus proton radiotherapy. Sequencing used immunoSEQ multiplex PCR; TCRdb keeps in-frame clones, though not all of them. The sample lists tens of thousands of clones, about 86% occurring once. Germline CDR1 reads SNHLY; CDR2 reads FYNNEI. This CDR3 has 15 amino acids. V shed 8 bases and J shed 0 bases, with 14 bases lying between them. The source material was peripheral blood, sampled from a patient treated with photon-based radiotherapy. The TCR originated in a man between 40 and 49 years old with gastric cancer. The V call is TRBV2, the J call TRBJ1-5; D unresolved. The CDR3, as DNA: TGTGCCAGCTGCCGGGATGGCAATAGCAATCAGCCCCAGCATTTT. Protein sequence: CASCRDGNSNQPQHF.